The T cell receptor beta chain described here comes from a study of blood T cell repertoires in COVID-19. TCRdb's table, derived via immunoSEQ multiplex PCR, lists solely in-frame clones and lacks some. The table lists approximately 200,000 clones, around 88% of them singletons. This TCR derives from a woman in her twenties or thirties with acute or convalescent COVID-19. The sample consisted of peripheral blood.

This CDR3 reads CASSGTRSYEQYF. CDR3 bases: TGTGCCAGTTCCGGGACTAGGAGCTACGAGCAGTACTTC. The V and J genes are TRBV28 and TRBJ2-7; 8 positions agree with TRBD2. The ends lost 9 bases at V and 3 bases at J; junction bases unmatched: 7. Germline-derived CDR1 and CDR2 are MDHEN and SYDVKM. This CDR3 region has 13 residues.